The T cell receptor beta chain described here comes from a study of blood T cells in healthy people across ages. Study-wide findings and caveats: Naive T cell percentage showed a strong correlation with TCR beta diversity. Aged donors had fewer naive CD4+ cells and lower diversity than long-lived donors.

Primers used in a second PCR of about 7 to 11 cycles were a sample-barcoded 5' primer and a J-beta primer mix. All samples yielded 3 million or more CDR3-containing paired-end reads. TCRdb recomputed calls from the 5' RACE reads with MiXCR, one row per CDR3 protein. The table shows 1.5 million to 2 million distinct CDR3 sequences, with roughly 32% occurring only once. The CDR3 is 15 residues long. Trimming stripped 8 bases from V and 1 base from J, with 15 bases between. Germline V gene data show CDR1 as MNHEY and CDR2 as SVGAGI. Note on this clonotype: Its antigen is as yet unknown.

The sequence came from a woman in her 30s in good health. Material for sequencing was blood. V and J are TRBV6-5 and TRBJ2-1; weak D call: TRBD2 (6 bases). This CDR3 reads CASAFGGTSYNEQFF. CDR3 in DNA: TGTGCCAGCGCCTTCGGGGGAACATCCTACAATGAGCAGTTCTTC.